A single sample gave rise to the 28 T cell receptor beta chains below, sequenced in a study of shared clonotypes between healthy human individuals. Repertoires were generated with immunoSEQ multiplex PCR, while TCRdb's copy carries only in-frame clones and drops some. The data hold hundreds of thousands of clones, with around two thirds observed a single time. The specimen was memory CD4+ T cells sorted from blood. Documented subset: CD45RA-negative fraction. These receptors were collected from a woman under 40 in good health.

V and J are TRBV27 and TRBJ1-4; D gene unclear. V was cut by 6 bases and J by 0 bases, with 8 bases left in between. From germline, CDR1 is MNHEY and CDR2 SMNVEV (reference sequence). The CDR3 length is 14 residues. The DNA for the CDR3 is TGTGCCAGCAGCCGAGGCTCAACTAATGAAAAACTGTTTTTT. Amino acid sequence: CASSRGSTNEKLFF. The whole variable domain, filled in from reference TRBV27 and TRBJ1-4, reads EAQVTQNPRYLITVTGKKLTVTCSQNMNHEYMSWYRQDPGLGLRQIYYSMNVEVTDKGDVPEGYKVSRKEKRNFPLILESPSPNQTSLYFCASSRGSTNEKLFFGSGTQLSVL.

The chain has TRBV28 and TRBJ2-7; tentative D call: TRBD1 (6 bases). The CDR3 is 15 residues long. Germline V lookup: CDR1 MDHEN, CDR2 SYDVKM. The germline V and J ends were trimmed by 6 bases and 0 bases, with 15 bases remaining between them. CDR3 in DNA: TGTGCCAGCAGGAATGGGGGCTCAATCTCCTACGAGCAGTACTTC. This sequence encodes CASRNGGSISYEQYF.

The CDR3 sequence is CASSSGTGYYNEQFF. As DNA, the CDR3 is TGCGCCAGCAGCTCCGGGACAGGGTATTACAATGAGCAGTTCTTC. The chain recombines TRBV5-1 with TRBJ2-1, with TRBD1 identical over 9 bases. V shed 3 bases, J shed 4 bases, and the junction held 5 bases outside the gene matches. The CDR3 sequence is 15 residues long. Germline CDR1 and CDR2: SGHRS and YFSETQ.

As for this clone: The same CDR3 also results from other DNA sequences found in this sample. The chain employs TRBV7-9 and TRBJ1-1; 9 nucleotides line up with TRBD1. The germline V gene has CDR1 SEHNR and CDR2 FQNEAQ (reference sequence). V dropped 5 bases and J dropped 3; count of bases not matched to a gene: 7. The CDR3 length is 15 residues. This CDR3 is CASSPRQGGDTEAFF. The CDR3 nucleotides read TGTGCCAGCAGCCCCCGACAGGGGGGAGACACTGAAGCTTTCTTT.

The chain uses TRBV5-8 and TRBJ2-2, with D perhaps matching TRBD1 (6 bases). V lost 2 bases and J 0 bases, leaving 8 bases between the germline ends. This CDR3 comprises 15 residues. Germline V CDR1 and CDR2: SGHTS, YDEGEE. The CDR3 spells CASSLWTANTGELFF. In DNA form, the CDR3 reads TGTGCCAGCAGCTTATGGACAGCGAACACCGGGGAGCTGTTTTTT. Variable domain in full (rest from reference TRBV5-8 and TRBJ2-2): EAGVTQSPTHLIKTRGQQATLRCSPISGHTSVYWYQQALGLGLQFLLWYDEGEERNRGNFPPRFSGRQFPNYSSELNVNALELEDSALYLCASSLWTANTGELFFGEGSRLTVL.

V and J are TRBV29-1 and TRBJ1-1; TRBD1 aligns across 10 bases. Germline V lookup: CDR1 SQVTM, CDR2 ANQGSEA. This CDR3 has 11 amino acids. Trimming removed 7 bases from V and 12 bases from J; junction bases left unmatched: 8. In DNA form, the CDR3 reads TGCAGCGGTCGGGACAGGGGAATTACTTTCTTT. Translating gives CSGRDRGITFF. The full variable domain, its missing parts supplied by reference TRBV29-1 and TRBJ1-1, is SAVISQKPSRDICQRGTSLTIQCQVDSQVTMMFWYRQQPGQSLTLIATANQGSEATYESGFVIDKFPISRPNLTFSTLTVSNMSPEDSSIYLCSGRDRGITFFGQGTRLTVV.

This clone was observed a few times. CDR3 loop: CASSRSTGYEQYF. The CDR3 DNA is TGTGCCAGCAGCCGGTCCACTGGGTACGAGCAGTACTTC. This chain joins TRBV11-2 and TRBJ2-7; D is unclear. V was trimmed by 5 bases and J by 4 bases, leaving 12 bases between them. The CDR3 length is 13 residues. Germline assignment: CDR1 SGHAT and CDR2 FQNNGV.

CDR3 amino acids: CASRQGNIRQPQHF. CDR3 in DNA: TGTGCCAGCAGACAGGGCAATATTCGGCAGCCCCAGCATTTT. The chain combines TRBV28 with TRBJ1-5; D is possibly TRBD1 (6 bases). Trimming took 6 bases from V and 7 from J, leaving 16 bases between them. The CDR3 totals 14 residues. Germline V gene lookup returns CDR1 MDHEN and CDR2 SYDVKM.

The gene calls are TRBV5-6 and TRBJ2-4, with D possibly matching TRBD1 (5 bases). This CDR3 spans 17 amino acids. Germline V gene lookup returns CDR1 SGHDT and CDR2 YYEEEE. Trimming took off 2 bases at V and 1 base at J, with 16 bases between the two ends. The CDR3 sequence is CASSLMQGVVAKNIQYF. The CDR3 DNA reads as TGTGCCAGCAGCTTAATGCAAGGGGTCGTCGCCAAAAACATTCAGTACTTC.

This chain joins TRBV7-9 and TRBJ1-2, with D possibly TRBD1 on 5 matching bases. There are 14 residues in the CDR3. The germline CDR1 and CDR2 sequences are SEHNR and FQNEAQ (reference sequence). Trimming took 1 base from V and 3 from J, leaving 9 bases between them. CDR3 bases: TGTGCCAGCAGCTTAGGAGGGGCCCACTATGGCTACACCTTC. Encoded protein: CASSLGGAHYGYTF.

This clone showed up many times. J is TRBJ1-1 and V is TRBV7-9; unclear D gene. This CDR3 has 14 residues. The ends were cut back, 10 bases at V and 0 bases at J, with 15 bases in the middle. Germline V gene sequence: CDR1 SEHNR, CDR2 FQNEAQ (reference sequence). CDR3 coding DNA: TGTGCCATCCTAGAGGGAGGTATGAACACTGAAGCTTTCTTT. Translated, it gives CAILEGGMNTEAFF.

V usage is TRBV25-1 and J usage is TRBJ2-4; D is perhaps TRBD2 (7 bases). Trimming shortened V by 0 bases and J by 7 bases, and 16 bases separated the two germline ends. This CDR3 has 16 residues. Germline lookup yields CDR1 MGHDK and CDR2 SYGVNS. Here the CDR3 DNA reads TGTGCCAGCAGTGAATATAGGCTAGGGGGGGATAACATTCAGTACTTC. Its translation is CASSEYRLGGDNIQYF.

In this sample, this clone turned up many times. This sequence joins TRBV4-1 and TRBJ2-1; D gene unclear. The germline CDR1 and CDR2 sequences are MGHRA and YSYEKL. Trimming stripped 1 base from V and 7 bases from J, with 14 bases between. The CDR3 length is 15 residues. This chain's CDR3 is CASSQGFSPFNEQFF. Written as DNA, the CDR3 is TGCGCCAGCAGCCAAGGATTTAGCCCTTTTAATGAGCAGTTCTTC.

The J gene is TRBJ2-6, the V gene TRBV27, with D perhaps TRBD1 (5 bases). The CDR3 extends over 16 amino acids. CDR1 and CDR2 (germline): MNHEY, SMNVEV (reference sequence). V was cut by 5 bases and J by 0 bases, with 11 bases left in between. CDR3 sequence: CASSQDTPSGANVLTF. The CDR3 nucleotides read TGTGCCAGCAGTCAGGACACCCCCTCTGGGGCCAACGTCCTGACTTTC. Based on the CDR3 plus reference TRBV27 and TRBJ2-6, the full variable domain is EAQVTQNPRYLITVTGKKLTVTCSQNMNHEYMSWYRQDPGLGLRQIYYSMNVEVTDKGDVPEGYKVSRKEKRNFPLILESPSPNQTSLYFCASSQDTPSGANVLTFGAGSRLTVL.

The J gene is TRBJ2-5, the V gene TRBV5-4, with D maybe TRBD1 (5 bases). Trimming removed 1 base from V and 6 bases from J, with 7 bases in between. The CDR3 contains 12 residues. The germline V gene encodes CDR1 SGHNT and CDR2 YYREEE (reference sequence). This CDR3 is CASSLQGKTQYF. CDR3 DNA: TGTGCCAGCAGCTTGCAGGGAAAGACCCAGTACTTC.

The V gene is TRBV5-1, the J gene TRBJ2-1, with 9 bases lining up with TRBD1. Per germline, CDR1 SGHRS and CDR2 YFSETQ. The CDR3 covers 16 residues. Trimming took 4 bases from V and 6 from J; bases not matched to a gene: 11. The CDR3 region is CASSRRTGERVNEQFF. For the CDR3, the DNA is TGCGCCAGCAGCCGTAGGACAGGGGAAAGGGTCAATGAGCAGTTCTTC.

CDR3 region: CASSNDRVGDEQYF. CDR3 nucleotides: TGCGCCAGCAGTAACGACAGGGTCGGGGACGAGCAGTACTTC. The chain couples TRBV5-1 to TRBJ2-7, with 7 bases identical to TRBD1. V was clipped by 5 bases and J by 5 bases; unmatched bases: 10. The CDR3 has 14 amino acids. From germline, CDR1 is SGHRS and CDR2 YFSETQ.

The rearrangement links TRBV7-2 to TRBJ1-2, with D hard to call. Trimming removed 3 bases from V and 7 bases from J, with 15 bases in between. CDR3 length: 14 amino acids. Germline V gene data show CDR1 as SGHTA and CDR2 as FQGNSA. This chain's CDR3 is CASSLPTTESGYTF. DNA of the CDR3: TGTGCCAGCAGCTTGCCGACGACGGAGAGTGGCTACACCTTC.

The chain employs TRBV7-2 and TRBJ2-1, with TRBD2 matching over 7 bases. The junction had 10 bases not matched to a gene; V was cut back by 5 bases and J by 9 bases. The CDR3 extends over 14 amino acids. Per germline, CDR1 SGHTA and CDR2 FQGNSA. CDR3 nucleotides: TGTGCCAGCAGCCGGGGACTACCGGGGACTGAGCAGTTCTTC. As protein: CASSRGLPGTEQFF.

V and J are TRBV5-4 and TRBJ2-3; 8 bases match TRBD2. V shed 5 bases, J shed 2 bases, and the junction held 10 bases outside the gene matches. The CDR3 extends over 16 amino acids. In germline, CDR1 is SGHNT, CDR2 YYREEE (reference sequence). The CDR3 nucleotides are TGTGCCAGCAGGCGCTCACTAGCGGAGTACACAGATACGCAGTATTTT. Translation: CASRRSLAEYTDTQYF.

V usage is TRBV19 and J usage is TRBJ2-1; D possibly corresponds to TRBD2 (7 bases). Deletions cut 10 bases from V and 1 base from J, with 17 bases between. The CDR3 totals 15 residues. Per germline, CDR1 LNHDA and CDR2 SQIVND (reference sequence). The CDR3 DNA sequence: TGTGCCACCCAAGGGGGGGCCCGGTCCTACAATGAGCAGTTCTTC. It yields the protein CATQGGARSYNEQFF.

V gene TRBV19 combines with J gene TRBJ1-2; TRBD1 matches 7 bases. Germline-derived CDR1 and CDR2 are LNHDA and SQIVND (reference sequence). V shed 7 bases and J 4 bases; nucleotides not matched to a gene: 6. The CDR3 sequence is 13 residues long. CDR3 in amino acids: CASKAAGGYGYTF. CDR3 DNA sequence: TGTGCCAGTAAGGCGGCAGGGGGCTATGGCTACACCTTC. The whole variable domain, filled in from reference TRBV19 and TRBJ1-2, reads DGGITQSPKYLFRKEGQNVTLSCEQNLNHDAMYWYRQDPGQGLRLIYYSQIVNDFQKGDIAEGYSVSREKKESFPLTVTSAQKNPTAFYLCASKAAGGYGYTFGSGTRLTVV.

This chain uses TRBV4-2 with TRBJ1-2; TRBD1 matches at 8 bases. The V and J ends lost 4 bases and 7 bases, in that order; junction bases with no gene match: 14. The CDR3 sequence is 16 residues long. Germline V gene data show CDR1 as LGHNA and CDR2 as YNFKEQ. The CDR3, as DNA: TGTGCCAGCAGCCTGGTTCGCGGGCAGGGGGCGTCTGGCTACACCTTC. Its translation is CASSLVRGQGASGYTF.

A few counts support this clone. The chain employs TRBV27 and TRBJ1-5, with TRBD1 as a possible D gene (5 bases). The CDR3 has 16 amino acids. CDR1 MNHEY and CDR2 SMNVEV come from the germline V gene (reference sequence). The V gene lost 4 bases and the J gene lost 9 bases, with 22 bases spanning the gap. The CDR3 spells CASSSTPTLPGGPQHF. The CDR3 region has the DNA TGTGCCAGCAGTTCGACCCCGACACTTCCTGGGGGGCCCCAGCATTTT.

This rearrangement joins TRBV18 to TRBJ2-3, with D possibly matching TRBD2 (5 bases). The length of the CDR3 is 17 residues. Trimming stripped 2 bases from V and 6 bases from J, with 21 bases between. The germline CDR1 and CDR2 sequences are KGHSH and LQKENI. The DNA of the CDR3 is TGTGCCAGCTCACCAAGGGTTCTGGGAGAGAGTGGCGATACGCAGTATTTT. It specifies CASSPRVLGESGDTQYF.

The chain employs TRBV6-5 and TRBJ2-3, with D unresolved. Trimming pared 5 bases from V and 5 bases from J, leaving 5 bases between. The CDR3 extends over 11 amino acids. In germline, CDR1 is MNHEY, CDR2 SVGAGI. Here the CDR3 reads CASSRLDTQYF. DNA of the CDR3: TGTGCCAGCAGTCGGTTAGATACGCAGTATTTT.

This chain uses TRBV5-1 with TRBJ1-3; 8 bases map to TRBD1. Looked up from germline, CDR1 is SGHRS and CDR2 is YFSETQ. The CDR3 has 15 residues. The V gene end was trimmed by 5 bases and the J gene end by 2 bases; junction bases not matched to a gene: 6. This CDR3 reads CASSKQQGAGNTIYF. In DNA form, the CDR3 reads TGCGCCAGCAGTAAACAACAGGGGGCTGGAAACACCATATATTTT.

V gene TRBV7-9 combines with J gene TRBJ2-5; D is ambiguous. The V and J ends lost 5 bases and 2 bases respectively, with 3 bases between them. The germline gives CDR1 SEHNR, CDR2 FQNEAQ (reference sequence). The CDR3 consists of 11 residues. The DNA of the CDR3 is TGTGCCAGCAGCAGGCAAGAGACCCAGTACTTC. It codes for CASSRQETQYF.